These 30 T cell receptor beta chains share one sample of origin, sequenced in a study of Tregs in tolerant kidney transplant recipients. Generated by immunoSEQ multiplex PCR, the TCRdb table keeps only in-frame clones and is missing some. Here the sample spans some 74,000 clones, approximately 89% being singletons. The sample here was Tregs from blood, taken before the transplant. The source is a human donor who received a combined kidney and bone marrow transplant.

The V and J genes are TRBV5-6 and TRBJ1-5; D is unclear. The germline V gene has CDR1 SGHDT and CDR2 YYEEEE. Between the trimmed V and J ends, which lost 2 bases and 3 bases, there was a span of 6 bases. The CDR3 has 13 residues. CDR3 loop: CASSLGPNQPQHF. The CDR3 bases are TGTGCCAGCAGCTTAGGACCCAATCAGCCCCAGCATTTT.

This sequence joins TRBV7-9 and TRBJ1-6, with TRBD1 matching over 8 bases. Germline CDR1 reads SEHNR; CDR2 reads FQNEAQ (reference sequence). CDR3 size: 15 residues. The J segment lost 4 bases and the V segment lost 5 bases, leaving 4 bases of the junction unmatched. In DNA, the CDR3 is TGTGCCAGCAGCCAGGGACAGGATTATAATTCACCCCTCCACTTT. Its protein product is CASSQGQDYNSPLHF.

This chain joins TRBV5-1 and TRBJ1-1; 9 bases fit TRBD1. Trimming cost V 4 bases and J 6 bases; bases outside gene matches: 7. Germline CDR1 SGHRS, CDR2 YFSETQ. The CDR3 is 14 amino acids. The CDR3 reads CASSPGTGNPEAFF. The CDR3 DNA follows: TGCGCCAGCAGCCCCGGGACAGGGAATCCTGAAGCTTTCTTT.

The chain carries TRBV28 and TRBJ2-1, with a weak D call TRBD1 (5 bases). The V end lost 3 bases, the J end lost 1 base, and 10 bases lay between the germline ends. This CDR3 has 15 residues. Germline loops: CDR1 MDHEN, CDR2 SYDVKM. Written as DNA, the CDR3 is TGTGCCAGCAGTTTGGTCAGGGTTTCCTACAATGAGCAGTTCTTC. Its protein product is CASSLVRVSYNEQFF.

The CDR3 protein is CASNLLGVNRGSSYEQYF. CDR3 sequence (DNA): TGTGCCAGCAACCTGCTAGGGGTAAACAGGGGGAGCTCCTACGAGCAGTACTTC. The V and J genes are TRBV7-3 and TRBJ2-5; 8 bases fit TRBD1. The end of the DNA aligns better with TRBJ2-7, so the J call may be wrong. CDR1 SGHTA and CDR2 FQGTGA come from the germline V gene. The CDR3 consists of 18 residues.

The V call is TRBV19, the J call TRBJ1-5; D ambiguous. Per the germline V gene, CDR1 is LNHDA and CDR2 is SQIVND (reference sequence). CDR3 length equals 14 residues. V lost 3 bases and J 0 bases, leaving 6 bases between the germline ends. This chain's CDR3 is CASSMVGSNQPQHF. For the CDR3, the DNA is TGTGCCAGTAGTATGGTGGGTAGCAATCAGCCCCAGCATTTT.

This chain joins TRBV19 and TRBJ2-5, with a possible D match to TRBD2 (5 bases). This CDR3 comprises 13 residues. Germline V lookup: CDR1 LNHDA, CDR2 SQIVND (reference sequence). Between the trimmed V and J ends, which lost 5 bases and 5 bases, there was a span of 12 bases. CDR3 region: CASSYGNEETQYF. The CDR3 nucleotides are TGTGCCAGTAGTTACGGGAATGAGGAGACCCAGTACTTC. The full variable domain, completed using reference TRBV19 and TRBJ2-5, is DGGITQSPKYLFRKEGQNVTLSCEQNLNHDAMYWYRQDPGQGLRLIYYSQIVNDFQKGDIAEGYSVSREKKESFPLTVTSAQKNPTAFYLCASSYGNEETQYFGPGTRLLVL.

This chain links TRBV4-1 with TRBJ2-5; 11 nucleotides align to TRBD2. CDR3 size: 15 residues. CDR1 is MGHRA and CDR2 is YSYEKL in the germline V gene. The V gene end was trimmed by 3 bases and the J gene end by 1 base; junction bases not matched to a gene: 1. The CDR3 sequence is CASSQGLAVQETQYF. The CDR3 region has the DNA TGCGCCAGCAGCCAGGGACTAGCGGTCCAAGAGACCCAGTACTTC.

This chain joins TRBV5-5 and TRBJ2-7, with no clear D. Germline CDR1 and CDR2: SGHKS and YYEKEE (reference sequence). The CDR3 has 16 residues. V was trimmed by 4 bases and J by 4 bases, leaving 21 bases between them. The CDR3 DNA is TGTGCCAGCAGCCCCCATGTGTCGACGGCGGCGTACGAGCAGTACTTC. This gives the protein CASSPHVSTAAYEQYF.

The V and J genes are TRBV7-9 and TRBJ1-6; maybe TRBD1 (5 bases). The CDR3 has 16 residues. V was cut by 4 bases and J by 9 bases, with 19 bases left in between. The V gene's germline CDR1 is SEHNR and CDR2 FQNEAQ (reference sequence). The CDR3 DNA is TGTGCCAGCAGCTCTTACCAGGGAGGTGATAGTTCACCCCTCCACTTT. It encodes CASSSYQGGDSSPLHF. The whole variable domain, remainder taken from reference TRBV7-9 and TRBJ1-6, is DTGVSQNPRHKITKRGQNVTFRCDPISEHNRLYWYRQTLGQGPEFLTYFQNEAQLEKSRLLSDRFSAERPKGSFSTLEIQRTEQGDSAMYLCASSSYQGGDSSPLHFGNGTRLTVT.

The chain combines TRBV5-4 with TRBJ2-4, with unresolved D. Between the trimmed V and J ends, which lost 0 bases and 10 bases, there was a span of 5 bases. CDR1 is SGHNT, CDR2 YYREEE, per germline (reference sequence). The CDR3 runs 11 residues. Here the CDR3 reads CASSLGEIQYF. DNA for the CDR3: TGTGCCAGCAGCTTGGGAGAGATTCAGTACTTC.

This chain links TRBV5-4 with TRBJ2-2; 9 positions match TRBD1. Trimming took 4 bases from V and 3 from J; bases not matched to a gene: 4. This CDR3 has 15 amino acids. Germline V gene sequence: CDR1 SGHNT, CDR2 YYREEE (reference sequence). As DNA, the CDR3 is TGTGCCAGCAGCCCACGGACAGGGGACACCGGGGAGCTGTTTTTT. Amino acid sequence: CASSPRTGDTGELFF.

Only a few counts were recorded for this clone. The chain links TRBV27 to TRBJ1-5; D may be TRBD1 (5 bases). The CDR3 sequence is 15 residues long. Per germline, CDR1 MNHEY and CDR2 SMNVEV (reference sequence). Trimming took 6 bases from V and 2 from J, leaving 14 bases between them. The CDR3 loop reads CASRRLRDGNQPQHF. The DNA of the CDR3 is TGTGCCAGCAGGCGACTCAGGGATGGCAATCAGCCCCAGCATTTT.

This clone appeared a single time. CDR3 in amino acids: CASSLNTEAFF. The CDR3 bases are TGTGCCAGCAGCCTTAACACTGAAGCTTTCTTT. The genes are TRBV5-6 and TRBJ1-1; D gene uncertain. CDR3 length equals 11 residues. V was cut by 4 bases and J by 2 bases, with 3 bases left in between. CDR1 is SGHDT, CDR2 YYEEEE, per germline.

The rearrangement joins TRBV29-1 to TRBJ2-1, with 9 bases that match TRBD2. The CDR3 sequence is 14 residues long. Trimming cost V 2 bases and J 9 bases; bases outside gene matches: 8. Germline CDR1 SQVTM, CDR2 ANQGSEA. CDR3 region: CSVEFSGSYGEQFF. CDR3 in DNA: TGCAGCGTTGAATTTAGCGGGAGTTATGGTGAGCAGTTCTTC.

The chain links TRBV5-1 to TRBJ2-3; D gene uncertain. Germline V lookup: CDR1 SGHRS, CDR2 YFSETQ. The V end lost 2 bases, the J end lost 6 bases, and 7 bases lay between the germline ends. The CDR3 is made up of 12 amino acids. The CDR3 DNA sequence: TGCGCCAGCAGCTTAAACCGGGATACGCAGTATTTT. It yields the protein CASSLNRDTQYF.

The J gene is TRBJ1-5, the V gene TRBV18, with D maybe TRBD1 (5 bases). The V end lost 6 bases, the J end lost 1 base, and 16 bases lay between the germline ends. Germline assignment: CDR1 KGHSH and CDR2 LQKENI. This CDR3 is 16 amino acids long. The CDR3 sequence is CASSPQTAGSNQPQHF. For the CDR3, the DNA is TGTGCCAGCTCTCCGCAGACGGCAGGGAGCAATCAGCCCCAGCATTTT.

Here the CDR3 reads CASSFQLGGGQYF. The CDR3 nucleotides are TGTGCCAGCAGCTTTCAACTTGGCGGGGGGCAGTATTTT. The chain employs TRBV7-6 and TRBJ2-3; TRBD2 aligns across 7 bases. Germline-derived CDR1 and CDR2 are SGHVS and FNYEAQ. The length of the CDR3 is 13 residues. J was trimmed by 11 bases and V by 3 bases; bases with no gene match: 8.

The CDR3 sequence is CASRSSAGPPYEQYF. The DNA of the CDR3 is TGTGCCAGCAGAAGTAGTGCGGGACCGCCCTACGAGCAGTACTTC. This chain links TRBV6-5 with TRBJ2-7; D perhaps matches TRBD2 (6 bases). Germline assignment: CDR1 MNHEY and CDR2 SVGAGI. V was trimmed by 6 bases and J by 2 bases, leaving 17 bases between them. The CDR3 has 15 amino acids.

This chain uses TRBV28 with TRBJ2-7; TRBD2 might be the D (5 bases). The CDR3 is made up of 14 amino acids. Germline CDR1 MDHEN, CDR2 SYDVKM. The V end was cut by 1 base, the J end by 4 bases, with 11 bases between. The CDR3 reads CASSLSGIIYEQYF. The CDR3 bases are TGTGCCAGCAGTTTATCCGGGATAATTTACGAGCAGTACTTC.

V usage is TRBV19 and J usage is TRBJ2-7; maybe TRBD1 (5 bases). Trimming took 5 bases from V and 1 from J, leaving 12 bases between them. Germline V gene lookup returns CDR1 LNHDA and CDR2 SQIVND (reference sequence). This CDR3 spans 14 amino acids. CDR3 amino acids: CASSPGHSSYEQYF. Written as DNA, the CDR3 is TGTGCCAGTAGTCCAGGGCACTCTTCCTACGAGCAGTACTTC.

The chain recombines TRBV7-2 with TRBJ2-7, with TRBD2 matching 13 bases. V lost 5 bases and J lost 2; bases outside the gene matches: 3. Germline lookup yields CDR1 SGHTA and CDR2 FQGNSA. CDR3 length: 15 amino acids. The CDR3 loop is CASSRTSGGPYEQYF. As DNA, the CDR3 is TGTGCCAGCAGCCGGACTAGCGGGGGACCCTACGAGCAGTACTTC.

This chain uses TRBV15 with TRBJ1-4; TRBD1 matches 8 bases. After removal of 3 bases from V and 2 bases from J, the junction contained 11 bases not matched to a gene. The CDR3 has 18 residues. Per the germline V gene, CDR1 is LNHNV and CDR2 is YYDKDF (reference sequence). The CDR3 region is CATSSPSGGRPTNEKLFF. As DNA, the CDR3 is TGTGCCACCAGCAGCCCATCAGGGGGCCGCCCGACTAATGAAAAACTGTTTTTT. Based on the CDR3 plus reference TRBV15 and TRBJ1-4, the full variable domain is DAMVIQNPRYQVTQFGKPVTLSCSQTLNHNVMYWYQQKSSQAPKLLFHYYDKDFNNEADTPDNFQSRRPNTSFCFLDIRSPGLGDTAMYLCATSSPSGGRPTNEKLFFGSGTQLSVL.

J is TRBJ2-2 and V is TRBV25-1; D remains unclear. V shed 3 bases and J shed 4 bases, with 9 bases lying between them. The CDR3 has 14 amino acids. The germline gives CDR1 MGHDK, CDR2 SYGVNS. CDR3 DNA: TGTGCCAGCAGTGACAGCCTTAGCACCGGGGAGCTGTTTTTT. This gives the protein CASSDSLSTGELFF.

V usage is TRBV18 and J usage is TRBJ2-7, with 10 positions matching TRBD1. CDR3 length: 15 residues. The V segment lost 0 bases and the J segment 3 bases; nucleotides outside the gene matches: 2. Germline V lookup: CDR1 KGHSH, CDR2 LQKENI. CDR3 residues: CASSPPTGGVYEQYF. CDR3 nucleotide sequence: TGTGCCAGCTCACCACCGACAGGGGGCGTCTACGAGCAGTACTTC.

V gene TRBV6-5 combines with J gene TRBJ2-7; the D is unclear. Trimming removed 6 bases from V and 0 bases from J, with 12 bases in between. The CDR3 length is 14 residues. Germline loops: CDR1 MNHEY, CDR2 SVGAGI. Written as DNA, the CDR3 is TGTGCCAGCAGGGGAAGGTTTAGCTCCTACGAGCAGTACTTC. The encoded protein is CASRGRFSSYEQYF.

The rearrangement joins TRBV20-1 to TRBJ1-1, with D possibly TRBD1 on 6 matching bases. This CDR3 spans 9 amino acids. The germline V gene encodes CDR1 DFQATT and CDR2 SNEGSKA (reference sequence). V shed 8 bases and J shed 8 bases, with 9 bases lying between them. This chain's CDR3 is CSPGTEAFF. As DNA, the CDR3 is TGCAGTCCCGGGACAGAAGCTTTCTTT.

The J gene is TRBJ2-3, the V gene TRBV6-5; D perhaps matches TRBD2 (5 bases). Trimming shortened V by 6 bases and J by 1 base, and 14 bases separated the two germline ends. CDR3 length equals 15 residues. Germline CDR1 reads MNHEY; CDR2 reads SVGAGI. The CDR3 loop reads CASRSGGYRTDTQYF. The CDR3, as DNA: TGTGCCAGCAGGTCAGGCGGGTACCGCACAGATACGCAGTATTTT.

This clone was seen once. V is TRBV19 and J is TRBJ2-7; no clear D gene. V gave up 4 bases and J gave up 0 bases, with 7 bases separating them. The CDR3 totals 13 residues. CDR1 and CDR2 from the germline V gene are LNHDA and SQIVND (reference sequence). The CDR3 here is CASSTTTSYEQYF. DNA for the CDR3: TGTGCCAGTAGTACGACAACCTCCTACGAGCAGTACTTC. Based on the CDR3 plus reference TRBV19 and TRBJ2-7, the full variable domain is DGGITQSPKYLFRKEGQNVTLSCEQNLNHDAMYWYRQDPGQGLRLIYYSQIVNDFQKGDIAEGYSVSREKKESFPLTVTSAQKNPTAFYLCASSTTTSYEQYFGPGTRLTVT.

V and J are TRBV7-2 and TRBJ1-4; tentatively, D is TRBD1 (6 bases). Trimming stripped 0 bases from V and 2 bases from J, with 13 bases between. CDR1 is SGHTA and CDR2 is FQGNSA in the germline V gene. The CDR3 sequence is 17 residues long. For the CDR3, the DNA is TGTGCCAGCAGCTTAGCGGGGCGGGGGCTTACTAATGAAAAACTGTTTTTT. Translating gives CASSLAGRGLTNEKLFF.